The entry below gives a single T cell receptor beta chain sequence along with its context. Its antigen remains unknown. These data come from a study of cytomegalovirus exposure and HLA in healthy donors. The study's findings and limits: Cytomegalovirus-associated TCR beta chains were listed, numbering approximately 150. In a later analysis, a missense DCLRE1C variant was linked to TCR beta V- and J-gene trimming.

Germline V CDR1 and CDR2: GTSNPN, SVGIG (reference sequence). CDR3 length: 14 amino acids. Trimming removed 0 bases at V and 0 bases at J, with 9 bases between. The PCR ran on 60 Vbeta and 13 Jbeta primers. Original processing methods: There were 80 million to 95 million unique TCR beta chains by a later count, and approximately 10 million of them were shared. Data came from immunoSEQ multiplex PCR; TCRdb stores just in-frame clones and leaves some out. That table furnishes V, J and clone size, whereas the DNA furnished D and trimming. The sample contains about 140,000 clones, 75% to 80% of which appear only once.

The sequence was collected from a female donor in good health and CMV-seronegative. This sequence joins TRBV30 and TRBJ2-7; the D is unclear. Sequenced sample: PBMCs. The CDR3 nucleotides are TGTGCCTGGAGTGTAGCCGAAAGCTCCTACGAGCAGTACTTC. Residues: CAWSVAESSYEQYF.